These 20 T cell receptor beta chains share one sample of origin, sequenced in a study of cytomegalovirus exposure and HLA in healthy donors. Here immunoSEQ multiplex PCR was the method, and the copy in TCRdb shows in-frame clones only, minus some. The top ten clones hold about 0.7% of a sample with more than 65,000 clones, about 92% of them seen once. Material: PBMCs. All receptors come from a man younger than 30 in good health and CMV-seronegative.

The genes are TRBV18 and TRBJ1-2; 9 positions agree with TRBD1. J gave up 6 bases and V 2 bases, and 4 bases lay outside the gene matches. The CDR3 extends over 14 amino acids. Germline loops: CDR1 KGHSH, CDR2 LQKENI. The CDR3 here is CASSPKDRGNGYTF. CDR3 sequence (DNA): TGTGCCAGCTCACCAAAGGACAGGGGCAATGGCTACACCTTC. The full variable domain, its missing parts supplied by reference TRBV18 and TRBJ1-2, is NAGVMQNPRHLVRRRGQEARLRCSPMKGHSHVYWYRQLPEEGLKFMVYLQKENIIDESGMPKERFSAEFPKEGPSILRIQQVVRGDSAAYFCASSPKDRGNGYTFGSGTRLTVV.

The V and J genes are TRBV4-2 and TRBJ1-5; 9 bases are a match to TRBD1. The CDR3 totals 15 residues. Trimming removed 1 base from V and 4 bases from J; junction bases left unmatched: 2. CDR1 is LGHNA, CDR2 YNFKEQ, per germline. The CDR3 region is CASSQVGQGNQPQHF. The CDR3 nucleotides read TGTGCCAGCAGCCAAGTGGGACAGGGTAATCAGCCCCAGCATTTT.

This sequence joins TRBV9 and TRBJ2-5; D is unresolved. Germline V lookup: CDR1 SGDLS, CDR2 YYNGEE. V gave up 3 bases and J gave up 4 bases, with 16 bases separating them. The CDR3 contains 15 residues. The CDR3 loop is CASSGDGSRGETQYF. The CDR3 nucleotides read TGTGCCAGCAGCGGCGACGGCTCTAGAGGAGAGACCCAGTACTTC.

The V and J genes are TRBV11-2 and TRBJ2-1, with 11 bases fitting TRBD2. Germline CDR1 SGHAT, CDR2 FQNNGV. Trimming cost V 5 bases and J 9 bases; bases outside gene matches: 9. The CDR3 is 15 amino acids. DNA of the CDR3: TGTGCCAGCAGCGGGAGACTAGCGGGAACCACTGAGCAGTTCTTC. It is translated as CASSGRLAGTTEQFF.

The V call is TRBV29-1, the J call TRBJ2-3, with 7 bases fitting TRBD2. CDR1 SQVTM and CDR2 ANQGSEA come from the germline V gene. The CDR3 is 16 amino acids. With V trimmed by 0 bases and J by 0 bases, 6 bases remained unmatched. The CDR3 reads CSVEDRTRTSTDTQYF. The CDR3 DNA reads as TGCAGCGTTGAAGATCGGACTAGGACTAGCACAGATACGCAGTATTTT.

The chain combines TRBV4-1 with TRBJ1-2; TRBD1 matches at 9 bases. Germline CDR1 and CDR2: MGHRA and YSYEKL. This CDR3 contains 15 residues. V shed 4 bases, J shed 4 bases, and the junction held 7 bases outside the gene matches. In DNA, the CDR3 is TGCGCCAGCAGCCCCGGGACAGGGACAGGCTATGGCTACACCTTC. It encodes CASSPGTGTGYGYTF.

The rearrangement joins TRBV6-1 to TRBJ1-1; D perhaps matches TRBD1 (6 bases). The CDR3 has 15 residues. Trimming removed 1 base at V and 0 bases at J, with 9 bases between. Germline assignment: CDR1 MNHNS and CDR2 SASEGT. CDR3 DNA: TGTGCCAGCAGTGAAGTAAGGGGGATGAACACTGAAGCTTTCTTT. This gives the protein CASSEVRGMNTEAFF.

This clone has just a few counts. The chain carries TRBV4-2 and TRBJ2-1; the D gene is possibly TRBD1 (5 bases). Germline V lookup: CDR1 LGHNA, CDR2 YNFKEQ. Between the trimmed V and J ends, which lost 0 bases and 4 bases, there was a span of 13 bases. The CDR3 spans 16 residues. This CDR3 reads CASSQDGAGVYNEQFF. CDR3 coding DNA: TGTGCCAGCAGCCAAGATGGGGCAGGCGTTTACAATGAGCAGTTCTTC.

The rearrangement joins TRBV12-5 to TRBJ1-5, with D perhaps TRBD1 (5 bases). This CDR3 has 17 amino acids. CDR1 is LGHNT and CDR2 is FRNRAP in the germline V gene. The V and J ends lost 0 bases and 3 bases respectively, with 15 bases between them. The CDR3 loop is CASGLVVPPGPNQPQHF. The CDR3 coding sequence is TGTGCTAGTGGTTTGGTAGTCCCGCCAGGGCCCAATCAGCCCCAGCATTTT.

The rearrangement uses TRBV6-6 and TRBJ2-7; no reliable D call. From germline, CDR1 is MNHNY and CDR2 SVGAGI (reference sequence). This CDR3 contains 15 residues. V lost 5 bases and J lost 0, with 14 bases in between. CDR3 sequence: CASSRLHGGSYEQYF. CDR3 bases: TGTGCCAGCAGTCGCCTTCATGGCGGCTCCTACGAGCAGTACTTC.

This chain connects TRBV6-5 to TRBJ2-2; 10 bases are a match to TRBD1. The V gene end was trimmed by 3 bases and the J gene end by 3 bases; junction bases not matched to a gene: 4. This CDR3 is 16 amino acids long. Germline V gives CDR1 MNHEY, CDR2 SVGAGI. The CDR3 DNA reads TGTGCCAGCAGTTATCCGACAGGGGGCTACACCGGGGAGCTGTTTTTT. Translating it yields CASSYPTGGYTGELFF.

The gene calls are TRBV4-1 and TRBJ2-7; tentative D call: TRBD2 (5 bases). This CDR3 spans 16 amino acids. The V and J ends lost 1 base and 5 bases respectively, with 18 bases between them. CDR1 MGHRA and CDR2 YSYEKL come from the germline V gene. In nucleotides, the CDR3 is TGCGCCAGCAGCCAAGTTATCCGGGCGAGGGCCCACGAGCAGTACTTC. Protein product: CASSQVIRARAHEQYF.

The gene calls are TRBV6-5 and TRBJ1-2; TRBD1 is a possible D gene (6 bases). V was clipped by 1 base and J by 6 bases, with 15 bases between them. The germline gives CDR1 MNHEY, CDR2 SVGAGI. The CDR3 length is 15 residues. CDR3 protein: CASSYWDKPLNGYTF. The CDR3 DNA reads as TGTGCCAGCAGTTACTGGGACAAACCCCTCAATGGCTACACCTTC.

In this sample, this clone turned up a few times. The chain has TRBV30 and TRBJ2-3, with 9 positions matching TRBD2. With 1 base clipped from V and 2 bases from J, the junction kept 4 bases outside the gene matches. Germline V gene lookup returns CDR1 GTSNPN and CDR2 SVGIG (reference sequence). This CDR3 has 15 amino acids. CDR3 sequence: CAWSGLADLTDTQYF. The DNA of the CDR3 is TGTGCCTGGAGTGGACTAGCGGATCTCACAGATACGCAGTATTTT. The full variable domain, completed using reference TRBV30 and TRBJ2-3, is SQTIHQWPATLVQPVGSPLSLECTVEGTSNPNLYWYRQAAGRGLQLLFYSVGIGQISSEVPQNLSASRPQDRQFILSSKKLLLSDSGFYLCAWSGLADLTDTQYFGPGTRLTVL.

The chain employs TRBV11-1 and TRBJ2-7, with 9 bases that match TRBD1. Losses at the gene ends were 2 bases for V and 2 bases for J; bases not matched to a gene: 7. The CDR3 has 16 amino acids. Germline-derived CDR1 and CDR2 are SGHAT and FQDESV (reference sequence). CDR3 nucleotide sequence: TGTGCCAGCAGCTTAATTTCCGGGACAGGGACCTACGAGCAGTACTTC. This sequence encodes CASSLISGTGTYEQYF. The entire variable domain, with the rest obtained from reference TRBV11-1 and TRBJ2-7, is as follows: EAEVAQSPRYKITEKSQAVAFWCDPISGHATLYWYRQILGQGPELLVQFQDESVVDDSQLPKDRFSAERLKGVDSTLKIQPAELGDSAMYLCASSLISGTGTYEQYFGPGTRLTVT.

The genes are TRBV19 and TRBJ1-1, with D perhaps TRBD1 (5 bases). This CDR3 contains 12 residues. CDR1 and CDR2 (germline): LNHDA, SQIVND (reference sequence). Trimming pared 10 bases from V and 7 bases from J, leaving 16 bases between. CDR3 region: CATRRGQGEAFF. The CDR3 nucleotides read TGTGCCACCCGCCGAGGCCAGGGTGAAGCTTTCTTT.

V usage is TRBV7-2 and J usage is TRBJ2-3; tentatively, D is TRBD2 (6 bases). CDR1 and CDR2 from the germline V gene are SGHTA and FQGNSA. The germline V and J ends were trimmed by 3 bases and 3 bases, with 10 bases remaining between them. The length of the CDR3 is 14 residues. Here the CDR3 reads CASSFATRTDTQYF. DNA for the CDR3: TGTGCCAGCAGCTTCGCGACTAGAACAGATACGCAGTATTTT.

This chain links TRBV7-2 with TRBJ2-3; D may be TRBD1 (5 bases). The V end was cut by 2 bases, the J end by 4 bases, with 16 bases between. Germline CDR1 and CDR2: SGHTA and FQGNSA. This CDR3 has 16 residues. The CDR3 region is CASSLMSGARADTQYF. The CDR3 DNA sequence: TGTGCCAGCAGCTTAATGAGTGGGGCCCGAGCAGATACGCAGTATTTT.

The chain's CDR3 is CASSLGDRPNYGYTF. The CDR3 DNA sequence: TGTGCCAGCAGCTTAGGGGACAGGCCCAACTATGGCTACACCTTC. The chain links TRBV7-9 to TRBJ1-2, with 8 nucleotides matching TRBD1. This CDR3 is 15 amino acids long. V was pared by 1 base and J by 2 bases, with 3 bases of the junction left unmatched. In germline, CDR1 is SEHNR, CDR2 FQNEAQ (reference sequence).

This chain links TRBV4-1 with TRBJ1-5, with D uncertain. Germline CDR1 reads MGHRA; CDR2 reads YSYEKL. The V end lost 4 bases, the J end lost 2 bases, and 12 bases lay between the germline ends. The CDR3 sequence is 15 residues long. The DNA for the CDR3 is TGCGCCAGCAGCCTGCCACCCCCGGGCAATCAGCCCCAGCATTTT. As protein: CASSLPPPGNQPQHF.